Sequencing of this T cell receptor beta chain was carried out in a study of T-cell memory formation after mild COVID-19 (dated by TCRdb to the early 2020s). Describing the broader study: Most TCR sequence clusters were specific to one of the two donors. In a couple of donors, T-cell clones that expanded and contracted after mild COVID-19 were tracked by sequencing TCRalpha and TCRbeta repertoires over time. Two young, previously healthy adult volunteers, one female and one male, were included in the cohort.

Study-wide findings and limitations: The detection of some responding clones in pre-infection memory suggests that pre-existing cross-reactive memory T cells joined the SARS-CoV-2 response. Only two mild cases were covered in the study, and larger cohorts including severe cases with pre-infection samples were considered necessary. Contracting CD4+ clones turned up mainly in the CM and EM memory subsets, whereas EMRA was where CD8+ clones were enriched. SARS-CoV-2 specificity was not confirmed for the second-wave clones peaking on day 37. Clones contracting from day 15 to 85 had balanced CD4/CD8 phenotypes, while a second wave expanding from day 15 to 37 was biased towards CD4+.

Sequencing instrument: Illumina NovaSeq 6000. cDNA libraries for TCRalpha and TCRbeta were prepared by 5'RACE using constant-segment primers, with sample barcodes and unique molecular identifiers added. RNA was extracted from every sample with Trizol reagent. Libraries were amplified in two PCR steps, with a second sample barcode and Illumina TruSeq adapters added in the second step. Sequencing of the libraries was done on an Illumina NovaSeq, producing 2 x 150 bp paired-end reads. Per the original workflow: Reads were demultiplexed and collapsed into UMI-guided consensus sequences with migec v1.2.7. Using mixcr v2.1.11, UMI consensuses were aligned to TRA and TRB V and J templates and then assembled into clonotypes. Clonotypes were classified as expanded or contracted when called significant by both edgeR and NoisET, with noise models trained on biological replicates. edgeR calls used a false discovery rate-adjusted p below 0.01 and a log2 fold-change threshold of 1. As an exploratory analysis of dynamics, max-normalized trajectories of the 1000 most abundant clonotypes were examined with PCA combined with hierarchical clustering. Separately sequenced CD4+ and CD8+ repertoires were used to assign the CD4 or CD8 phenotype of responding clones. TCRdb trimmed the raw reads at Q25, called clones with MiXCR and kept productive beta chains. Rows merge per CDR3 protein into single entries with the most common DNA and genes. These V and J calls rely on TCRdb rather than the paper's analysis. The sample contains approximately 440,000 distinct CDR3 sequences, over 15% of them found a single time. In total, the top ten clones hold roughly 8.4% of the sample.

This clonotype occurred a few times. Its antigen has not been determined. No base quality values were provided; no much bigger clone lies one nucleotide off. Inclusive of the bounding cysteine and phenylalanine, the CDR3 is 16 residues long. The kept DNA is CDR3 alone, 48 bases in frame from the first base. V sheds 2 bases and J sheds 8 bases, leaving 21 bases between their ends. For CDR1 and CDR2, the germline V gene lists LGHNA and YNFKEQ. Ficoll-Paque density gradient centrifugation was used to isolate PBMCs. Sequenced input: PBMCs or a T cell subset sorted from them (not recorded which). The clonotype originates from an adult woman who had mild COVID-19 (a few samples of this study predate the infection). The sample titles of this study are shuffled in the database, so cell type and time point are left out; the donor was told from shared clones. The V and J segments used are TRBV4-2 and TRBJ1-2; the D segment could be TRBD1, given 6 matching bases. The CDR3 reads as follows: CASSQTTSGLQGGYTF. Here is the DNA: TGTGCCAGCAGCCAAACAACGTCAGGGTTGCAGGGGGGCTACACCTTC.